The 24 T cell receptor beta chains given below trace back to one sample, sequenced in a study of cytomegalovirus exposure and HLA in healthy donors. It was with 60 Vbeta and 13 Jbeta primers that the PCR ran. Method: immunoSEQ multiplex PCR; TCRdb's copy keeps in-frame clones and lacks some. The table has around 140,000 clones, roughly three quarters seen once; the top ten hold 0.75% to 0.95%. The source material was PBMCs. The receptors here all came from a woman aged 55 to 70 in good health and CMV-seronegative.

The CDR3 DNA reads TGTGCCAGTACCACCCGGGGGGCAGGAGGCGAGCAGTACTTC. This encodes CASTTRGAGGEQYF. V and J are TRBV19 and TRBJ2-7, with D possibly TRBD2 on 7 matching bases. V shed 7 bases and J shed 6 bases, with 19 bases lying between them. Germline values: CDR1 LNHDA, CDR2 SQIVND (reference sequence). The CDR3 sequence is 14 residues long.

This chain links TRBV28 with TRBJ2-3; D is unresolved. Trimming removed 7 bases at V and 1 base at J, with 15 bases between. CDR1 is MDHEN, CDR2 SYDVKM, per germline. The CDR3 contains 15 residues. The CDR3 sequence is CASTSGAAGTDTQYF. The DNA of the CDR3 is TGTGCCAGCACCTCTGGCGCGGCAGGCACAGATACGCAGTATTTT.

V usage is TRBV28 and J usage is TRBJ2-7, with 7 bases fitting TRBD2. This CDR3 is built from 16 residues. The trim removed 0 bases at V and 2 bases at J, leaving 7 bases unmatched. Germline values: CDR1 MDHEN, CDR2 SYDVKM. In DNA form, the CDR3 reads TGTGCCAGCAGTTTATGGGGTGGGACTACTACCTACGAGCAGTACTTC. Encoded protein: CASSLWGGTTTYEQYF.

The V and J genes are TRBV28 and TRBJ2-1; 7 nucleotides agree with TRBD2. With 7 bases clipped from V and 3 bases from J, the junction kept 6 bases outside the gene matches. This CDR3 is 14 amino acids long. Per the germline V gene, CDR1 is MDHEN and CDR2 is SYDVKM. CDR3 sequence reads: CASNGRAIYNEQFF. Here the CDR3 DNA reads TGTGCCAGCAATGGGAGGGCCATCTACAATGAGCAGTTCTTC.

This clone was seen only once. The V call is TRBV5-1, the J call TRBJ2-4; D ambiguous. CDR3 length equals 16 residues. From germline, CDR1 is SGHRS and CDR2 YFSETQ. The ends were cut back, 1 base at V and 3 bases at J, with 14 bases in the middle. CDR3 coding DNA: TGCGCCAGCAGCTTGACCCCCGCAGGCAACAAAAACATTCAGTACTTC. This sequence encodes CASSLTPAGNKNIQYF.

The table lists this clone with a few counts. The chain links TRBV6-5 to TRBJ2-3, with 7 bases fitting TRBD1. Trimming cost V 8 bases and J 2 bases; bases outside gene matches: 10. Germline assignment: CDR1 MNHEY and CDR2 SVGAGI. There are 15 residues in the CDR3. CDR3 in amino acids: CASPPDRASTDTQYF. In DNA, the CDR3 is TGTGCCAGCCCCCCCGACAGGGCTTCCACAGATACGCAGTATTTT.

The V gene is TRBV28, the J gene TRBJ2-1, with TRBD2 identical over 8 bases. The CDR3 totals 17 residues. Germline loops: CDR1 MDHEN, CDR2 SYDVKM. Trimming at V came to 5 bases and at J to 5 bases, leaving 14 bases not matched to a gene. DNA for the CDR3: TGTGCCAGCAGTCCGCCCCAAACTAGCGGAGCGAACAATGAGCAGTTCTTC. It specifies CASSPPQTSGANNEQFF.

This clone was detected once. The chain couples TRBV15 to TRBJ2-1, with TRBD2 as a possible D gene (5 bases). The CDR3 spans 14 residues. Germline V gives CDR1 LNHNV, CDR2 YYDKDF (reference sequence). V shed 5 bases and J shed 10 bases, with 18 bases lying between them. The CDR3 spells CATSRSSQPWEQFF. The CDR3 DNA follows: TGTGCCACCAGCCGATCTAGCCAACCTTGGGAGCAGTTCTTC.

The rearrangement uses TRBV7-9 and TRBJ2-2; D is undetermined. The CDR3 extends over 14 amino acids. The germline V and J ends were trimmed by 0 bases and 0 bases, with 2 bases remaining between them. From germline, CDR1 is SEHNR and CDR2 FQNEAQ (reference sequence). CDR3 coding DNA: TGTGCCAGCAGCTTAGCCTCGAACACCGGGGAGCTGTTTTTT. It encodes CASSLASNTGELFF.

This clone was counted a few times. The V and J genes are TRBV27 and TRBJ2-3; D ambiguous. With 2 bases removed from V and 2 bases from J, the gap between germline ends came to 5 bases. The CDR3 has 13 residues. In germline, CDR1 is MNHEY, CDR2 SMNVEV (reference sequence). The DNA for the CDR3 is TGTGCCAGCAGTTTACGGTACACAGATACGCAGTATTTT. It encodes CASSLRYTDTQYF.

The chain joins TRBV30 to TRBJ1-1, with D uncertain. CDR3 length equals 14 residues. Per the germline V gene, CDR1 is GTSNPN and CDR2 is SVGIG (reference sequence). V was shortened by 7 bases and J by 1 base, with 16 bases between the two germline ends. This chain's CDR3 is CASRPPNTNTEAFF. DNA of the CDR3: TGTGCCTCCCGTCCCCCAAACACGAACACTGAAGCTTTCTTT. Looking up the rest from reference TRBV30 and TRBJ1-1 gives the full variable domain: SQTIHQWPATLVQPVGSPLSLECTVEGTSNPNLYWYRQAAGRGLQLLFYSVGIGQISSEVPQNLSASRPQDRQFILSSKKLLLSDSGFYLCASRPPNTNTEAFFGQGTRLTVV.

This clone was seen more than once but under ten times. The CDR3 DNA follows: TGTGCCAGCAGTCCACAGGGACAGGCCAGTTATACGCAGTATTTT. Protein sequence: CASSPQGQASYTQYF. V usage is TRBV28 and J usage is TRBJ2-3; 8 bases align to TRBD1. CDR1 MDHEN and CDR2 SYDVKM come from the germline V gene. Trimming removed 5 bases from V and 7 bases from J; junction bases left unmatched: 11. The CDR3 contains 15 residues.

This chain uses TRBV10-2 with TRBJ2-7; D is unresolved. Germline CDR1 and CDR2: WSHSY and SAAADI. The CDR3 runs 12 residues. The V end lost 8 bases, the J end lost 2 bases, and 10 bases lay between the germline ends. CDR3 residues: CASGHSTYEQYF. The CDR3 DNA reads TGCGCCAGCGGGCACAGTACCTACGAGCAGTACTTC.

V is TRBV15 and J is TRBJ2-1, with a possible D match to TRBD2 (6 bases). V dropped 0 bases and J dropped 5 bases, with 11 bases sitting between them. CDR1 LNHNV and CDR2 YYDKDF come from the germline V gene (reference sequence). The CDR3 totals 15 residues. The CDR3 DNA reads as TGTGCCACCAGCAGAGATACCGGGGGAAACAATGAGCAGTTCTTC. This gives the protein CATSRDTGGNNEQFF. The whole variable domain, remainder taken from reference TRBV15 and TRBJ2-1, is DAMVIQNPRYQVTQFGKPVTLSCSQTLNHNVMYWYQQKSSQAPKLLFHYYDKDFNNEADTPDNFQSRRPNTSFCFLDIRSPGLGDTAMYLCATSRDTGGNNEQFFGPGTRLTVL.

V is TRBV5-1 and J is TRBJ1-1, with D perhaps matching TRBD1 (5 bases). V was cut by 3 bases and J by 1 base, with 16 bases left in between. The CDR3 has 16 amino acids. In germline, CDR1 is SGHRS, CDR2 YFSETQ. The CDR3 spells CASSSTTGGANTEAFF. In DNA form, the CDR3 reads TGCGCCAGCAGCTCAACGACCGGGGGAGCGAACACTGAAGCTTTCTTT.

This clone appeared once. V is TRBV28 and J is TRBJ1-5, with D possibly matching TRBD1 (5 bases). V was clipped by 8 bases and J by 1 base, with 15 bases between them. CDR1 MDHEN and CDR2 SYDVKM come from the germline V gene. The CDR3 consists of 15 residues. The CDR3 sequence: CASDDPRGSNQPQHF. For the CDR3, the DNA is TGTGCCAGCGATGACCCCCGGGGGAGCAATCAGCCCCAGCATTTT. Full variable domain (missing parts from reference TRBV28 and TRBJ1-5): DVKVTQSSRYLVKRTGEKVFLECVQDMDHENMFWYRQDPGLGLRLIYFSYDVKMKEKGDIPEGYSVSREKKERFSLILESASTNQTSMYLCASDDPRGSNQPQHFGDGTRLSIL.

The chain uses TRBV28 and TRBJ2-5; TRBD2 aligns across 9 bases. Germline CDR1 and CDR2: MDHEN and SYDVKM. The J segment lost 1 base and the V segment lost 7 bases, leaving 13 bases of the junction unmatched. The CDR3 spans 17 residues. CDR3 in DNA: TGTGCCAGCACCTCCCCGCTGGGTAGCGGGGGCCAAGAGACCCAGTACTTC. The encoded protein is CASTSPLGSGGQETQYF.

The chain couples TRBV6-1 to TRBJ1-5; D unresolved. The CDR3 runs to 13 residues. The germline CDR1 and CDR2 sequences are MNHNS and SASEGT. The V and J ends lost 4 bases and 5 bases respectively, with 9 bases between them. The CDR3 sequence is CASSVRVDQPQHF. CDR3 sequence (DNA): TGTGCCAGCAGTGTTCGGGTAGATCAGCCCCAGCATTTT.

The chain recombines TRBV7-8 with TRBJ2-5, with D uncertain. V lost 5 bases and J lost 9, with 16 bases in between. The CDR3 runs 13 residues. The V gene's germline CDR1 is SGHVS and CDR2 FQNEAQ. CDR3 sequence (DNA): TGTGCCAGCAGCCTCACCACCCTCAGTGCCCAGTACTTC. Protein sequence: CASSLTTLSAQYF. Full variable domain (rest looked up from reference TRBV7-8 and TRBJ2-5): GAGVSQSPRYKVAKRGQDVALRCDPISGHVSLFWYQQALGQGPEFLTYFQNEAQLDKSGLPSDRFFAERPEGSVSTLKIQRTQQEDSAVYLCASSLTTLSAQYFGPGTRLLVL.

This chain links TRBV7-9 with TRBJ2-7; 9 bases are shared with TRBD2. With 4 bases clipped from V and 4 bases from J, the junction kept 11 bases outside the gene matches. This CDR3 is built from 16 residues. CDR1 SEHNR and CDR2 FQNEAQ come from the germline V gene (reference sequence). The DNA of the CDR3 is TGTGCCAGCAGCTCGACGGGGCTAGCGGGATTTTACGAGCAGTACTTC. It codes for CASSSTGLAGFYEQYF.

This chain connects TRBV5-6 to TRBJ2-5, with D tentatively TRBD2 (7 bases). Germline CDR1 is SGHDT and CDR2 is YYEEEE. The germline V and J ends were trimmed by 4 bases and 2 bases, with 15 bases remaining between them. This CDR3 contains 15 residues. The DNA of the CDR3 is TGTGCCAGCAGCCGATTGGGGGGGCTGCAAGAGACCCAGTACTTC. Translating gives CASSRLGGLQETQYF.

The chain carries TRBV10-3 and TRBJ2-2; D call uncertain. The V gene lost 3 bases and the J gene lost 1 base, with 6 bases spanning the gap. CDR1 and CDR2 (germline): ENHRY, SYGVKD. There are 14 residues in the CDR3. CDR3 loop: CAISEQLNTGELFF. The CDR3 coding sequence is TGTGCCATCAGTGAACAGCTGAACACCGGGGAGCTGTTTTTT.

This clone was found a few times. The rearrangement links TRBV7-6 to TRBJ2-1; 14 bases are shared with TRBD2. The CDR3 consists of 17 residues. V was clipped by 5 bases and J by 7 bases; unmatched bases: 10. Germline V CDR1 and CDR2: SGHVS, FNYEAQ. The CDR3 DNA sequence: TGTGCCAGCAGCCCGGCCGGACTAGCGGGAGGAGGGAATGAGCAGTTCTTC. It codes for CASSPAGLAGGGNEQFF.

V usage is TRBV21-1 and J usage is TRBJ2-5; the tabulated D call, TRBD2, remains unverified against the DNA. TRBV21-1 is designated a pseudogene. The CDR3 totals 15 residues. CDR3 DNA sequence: TGTGCCAGCAGCAAAGCTGGCGGGGGGCAAGAGACCCAGTACTTC. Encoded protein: CASSKAGGGQETQYF.